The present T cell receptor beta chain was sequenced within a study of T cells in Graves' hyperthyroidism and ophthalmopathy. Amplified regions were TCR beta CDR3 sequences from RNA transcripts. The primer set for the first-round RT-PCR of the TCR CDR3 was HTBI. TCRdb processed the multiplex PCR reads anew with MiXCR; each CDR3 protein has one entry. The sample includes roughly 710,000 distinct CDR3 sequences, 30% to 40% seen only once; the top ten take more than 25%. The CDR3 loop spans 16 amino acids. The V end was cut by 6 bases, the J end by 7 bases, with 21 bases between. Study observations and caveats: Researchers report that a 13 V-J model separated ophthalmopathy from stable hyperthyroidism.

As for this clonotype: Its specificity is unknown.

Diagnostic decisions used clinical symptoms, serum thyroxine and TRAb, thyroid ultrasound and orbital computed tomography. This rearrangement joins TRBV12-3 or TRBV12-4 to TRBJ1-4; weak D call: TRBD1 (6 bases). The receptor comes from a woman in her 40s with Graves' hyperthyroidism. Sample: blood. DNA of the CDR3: TGTGCCAGCAGCCTATTTAGAGGGGGGCCTATTGAAAAACTGTTTTTT. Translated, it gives CASSLFRGGPIEKLFF.